The rows below give T cell receptor beta chains drawn from one sample of a study of cytomegalovirus exposure and HLA in healthy donors. Sequencing was performed with immunoSEQ multiplex PCR; in TCRdb, only in-frame clones are kept and a portion is missing. Of around 110,000 clones listed, 9% to 10% are singletons. The specimen sequenced was PBMCs. All receptors come from a man aged 25 to 40 in good health and CMV-seronegative. CDR3s include the opening cysteine and the closing phenylalanine or tryptophan. Each record gives: J gene, clone size, D gene, V gene, CDR3 DNA, CDR3 protein. A D gene is named only where the DNA matches it firmly. The size entry is marked missing in some rows and otherwise reads once, few, many or a size class.

TRBJ2-7 few TRBD2 TRBV10-1 TGCGCCAGCAGTAAGGCGGGGGACTACGAGCAGTACTTC CASSKAGDYEQYF
TRBJ2-7 few NA TRBV7-9 TGTGCCAGCAGCCCCGGGACTTCCTACGAGCAGTACTTC CASSPGTSYEQYF
TRBJ2-7 NA NA TRBV5-8 TGTGCCAGCAGCTTATTCGCGGGGAACTACGAGCAGTACTTC CASSLFAGNYEQYF
TRBJ2-3 few NA TRBV6-5 TGTGCCAGCAGCTCCACCTATGGTGCAGATACGCAGTATTTT CASSSTYGADTQYF
TRBJ2-7 NA TRBD1 TRBV19 TGTGCCAGTAGTATCCACAGGGGAAGGAACGAGCAGTACTTC CASSIHRGRNEQYF
TRBJ1-5 few TRBD1 TRBV27 TGTGCCAGCAGTTCGGGACAGGTCAGCAATCAGCCCCAGCATTTT CASSSGQVSNQPQHF
TRBJ1-4 few NA TRBV11-2 TGTGCCAGCAGCCGAGAATCTGGGGGCGATGAAAAACTGTTTTTT CASSRESGGDEKLFF
TRBJ1-4 few NA TRBV4-1 TGCGCCAGCAGCCTAAGAGGGCAGTGGGGGGATGAAAAACTGTTTTTT CASSLRGQWGDEKLFF
TRBJ1-3 NA TRBD1 TRBV7-8 TGTGCCAGCAGCGCGGGACAGATCTCTGGAAACACCATATATTTT CASSAGQISGNTIYF
TRBJ2-3 NA TRBD2 TRBV30 TGTGCCTGGAGTAAACGGGAGGTTAGCACAGATACGCAGTATTTT CAWSKREVSTDTQYF
TRBJ2-7 NA TRBD2 TRBV7-3 TGTGCCAGCAGCTTCCGACTAGCGGGAACCCACGAGCAGTACTTC CASSFRLAGTHEQYF
TRBJ1-1 NA NA TRBV6-5 TGTGCCAGCAGTTCACGACAGATGAACACTGAAGCTTTCTTT CASSSRQMNTEAFF
TRBJ1-1 NA TRBD1 TRBV5-8 TGTGCCAGCAGCTTTTCCGGGACAGGGAACACTGAAGCTTTCTTT CASSFSGTGNTEAFF
TRBJ1-2 NA TRBD1 TRBV5-8 TGTGCCAGCAGCCTATGGACAGGGGACTATGGCTACACCTTC CASSLWTGDYGYTF
TRBJ1-1 few NA TRBV28 TGTGCCAGCACCCCGAGATATGTTCGCACGACTTTCTTT CASTPRYVRTTFF
TRBJ2-7 few TRBD1 TRBV6-1 TGTGCCAGCAGTGAACCAGGAGGACAGGGGTCCCACGAGCAGTACTTC CASSEPGGQGSHEQYF
TRBJ2-7 NA TRBD2 TRBV5-1 TGCGCCAGCAGCTTGGGACCAATAGCGGGGGAGGTTTACGAGCAGTACTTC CASSLGPIAGEVYEQYF